This TCR beta chain was sequenced during a study of cytomegalovirus exposure and HLA in healthy donors. Study conclusions and caveats: Certain indistinguishable V segments, among them TRBV6-2 and TRBV6-3, were excluded. In a later analysis, TCR association rates varied by HLA locus: DRB1 most, HLA-C fewest.

The PCR was carried out with 60 Vbeta primers and 13 Jbeta primers. Profiling relied on immunoSEQ multiplex PCR, and the TCRdb table lists in-frame clones only, not all of them. The sample consists of approximately 180,000 clones, about three quarters of them appearing once. Note on this clone: The antigen remains unidentified.

Deletions cut 5 bases from V and 6 bases from J, with 16 bases between. The CDR3 length is 14 residues. Germline CDR1 reads SGHNT; CDR2 reads YENEEA. This clonotype was sampled from a man aged 35 to 55 in good health and CMV-seropositive. The chain is built from TRBV11-3 and TRBJ1-1; D is undetermined. Sequenced: PBMCs. The CDR3 is CASSPGLFQPEAFF. DNA for the CDR3: TGTGCCAGCAGCCCAGGACTTTTCCAACCTGAAGCTTTCTTT.